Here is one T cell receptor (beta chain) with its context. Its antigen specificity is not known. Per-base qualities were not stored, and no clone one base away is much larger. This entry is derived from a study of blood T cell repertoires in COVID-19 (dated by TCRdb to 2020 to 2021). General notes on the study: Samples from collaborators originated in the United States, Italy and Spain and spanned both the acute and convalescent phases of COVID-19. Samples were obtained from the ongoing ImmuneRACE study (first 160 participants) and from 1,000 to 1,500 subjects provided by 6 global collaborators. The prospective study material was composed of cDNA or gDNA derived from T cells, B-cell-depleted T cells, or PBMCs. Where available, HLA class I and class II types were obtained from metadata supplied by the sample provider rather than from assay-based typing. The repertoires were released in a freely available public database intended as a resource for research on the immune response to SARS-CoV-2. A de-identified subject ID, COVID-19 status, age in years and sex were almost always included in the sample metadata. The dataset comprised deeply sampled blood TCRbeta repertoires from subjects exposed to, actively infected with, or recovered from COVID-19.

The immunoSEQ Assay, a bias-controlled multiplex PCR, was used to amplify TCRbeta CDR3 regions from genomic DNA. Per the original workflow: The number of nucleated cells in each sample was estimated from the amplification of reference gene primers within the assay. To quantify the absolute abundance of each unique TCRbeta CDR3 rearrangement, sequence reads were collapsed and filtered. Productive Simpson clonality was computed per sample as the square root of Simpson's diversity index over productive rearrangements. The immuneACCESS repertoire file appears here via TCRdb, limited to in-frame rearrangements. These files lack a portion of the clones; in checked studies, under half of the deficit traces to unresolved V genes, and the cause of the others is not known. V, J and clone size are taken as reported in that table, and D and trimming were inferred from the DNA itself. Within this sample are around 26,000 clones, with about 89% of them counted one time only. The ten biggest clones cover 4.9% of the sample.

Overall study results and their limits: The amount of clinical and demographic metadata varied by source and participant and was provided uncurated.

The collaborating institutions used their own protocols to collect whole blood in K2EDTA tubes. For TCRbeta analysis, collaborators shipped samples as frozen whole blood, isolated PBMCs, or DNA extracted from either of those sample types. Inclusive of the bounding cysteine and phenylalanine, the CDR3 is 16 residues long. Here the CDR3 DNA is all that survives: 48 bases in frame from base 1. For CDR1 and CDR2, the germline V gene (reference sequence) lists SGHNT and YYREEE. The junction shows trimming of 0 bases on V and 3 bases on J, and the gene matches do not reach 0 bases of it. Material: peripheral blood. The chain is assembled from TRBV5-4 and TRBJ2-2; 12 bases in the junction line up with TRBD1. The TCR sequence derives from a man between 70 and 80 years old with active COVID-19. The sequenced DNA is TGTGCCAGCAGCTTGGGGGACAGGGGGCACACCGGGGAGCTGTTTTTT. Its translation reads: CASSLGDRGHTGELFF.